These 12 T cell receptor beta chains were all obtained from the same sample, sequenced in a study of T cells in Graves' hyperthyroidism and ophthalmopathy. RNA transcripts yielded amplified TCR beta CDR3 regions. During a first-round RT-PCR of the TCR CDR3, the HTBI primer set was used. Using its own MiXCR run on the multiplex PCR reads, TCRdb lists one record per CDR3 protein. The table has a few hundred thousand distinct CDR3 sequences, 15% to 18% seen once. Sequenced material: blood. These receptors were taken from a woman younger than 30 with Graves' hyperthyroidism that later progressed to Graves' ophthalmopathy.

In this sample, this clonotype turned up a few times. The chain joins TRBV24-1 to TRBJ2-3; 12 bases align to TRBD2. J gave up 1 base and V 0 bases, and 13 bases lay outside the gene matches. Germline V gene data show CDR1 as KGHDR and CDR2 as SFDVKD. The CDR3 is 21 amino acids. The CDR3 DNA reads TGTGCCACCAGTGATTTGAGGCCTAGCGGGAGGGATGGAGCTCGCACAGATACGCAGTATTTT. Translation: CATSDLRPSGRDGARTDTQYF.

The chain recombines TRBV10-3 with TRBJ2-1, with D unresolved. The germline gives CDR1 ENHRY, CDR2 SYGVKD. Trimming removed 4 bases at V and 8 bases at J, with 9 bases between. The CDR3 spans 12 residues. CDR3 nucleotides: TGTGCCATCAGTGTTTCAACATATGAGCAGTTCTTC. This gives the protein CAISVSTYEQFF.

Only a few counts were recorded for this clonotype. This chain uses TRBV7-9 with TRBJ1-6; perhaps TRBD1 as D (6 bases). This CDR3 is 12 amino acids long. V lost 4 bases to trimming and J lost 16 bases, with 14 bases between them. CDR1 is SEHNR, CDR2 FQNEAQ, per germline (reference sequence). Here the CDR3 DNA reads TGTGCCAGCAGCTCTAACAGGGAGAGACTCCACTTT. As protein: CASSSNRERLHF.

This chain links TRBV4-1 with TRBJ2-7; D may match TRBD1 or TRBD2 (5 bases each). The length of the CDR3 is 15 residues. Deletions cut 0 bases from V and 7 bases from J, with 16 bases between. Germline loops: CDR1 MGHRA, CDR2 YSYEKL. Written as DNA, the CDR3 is TGCGCCAGCAGCCAAGACTACAGGAGGACTTGGGAGCAGTACTTC. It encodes CASSQDYRRTWEQYF.

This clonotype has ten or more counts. The CDR3 DNA reads TGCATCGCCGGGACAGGGGGCTTTAACGAGCAGTACTTC. Translated, it gives CIAGTGGFNEQYF. V and J are TRBV20-1 and TRBJ2-7; 12 bases agree with TRBD1. Germline V gene data show CDR1 as DFQATT and CDR2 as SNEGSKA (reference sequence). The CDR3 has 13 residues.

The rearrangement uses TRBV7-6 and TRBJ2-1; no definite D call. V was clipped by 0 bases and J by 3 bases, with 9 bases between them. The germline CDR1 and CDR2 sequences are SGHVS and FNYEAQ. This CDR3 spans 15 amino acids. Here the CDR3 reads CASSLARSGYNEQFF. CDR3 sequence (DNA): TGTGCCAGCAGCTTAGCACGGTCGGGCTACAATGAGCAGTTCTTC.

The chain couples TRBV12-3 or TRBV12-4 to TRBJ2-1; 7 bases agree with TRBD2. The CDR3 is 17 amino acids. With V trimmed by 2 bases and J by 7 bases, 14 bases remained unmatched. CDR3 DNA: TGTGCCAGCAGTTTATTTTGGAGGGAGGGCCAAGTAAATGAGCAGTTCTTC. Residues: CASSLFWREGQVNEQFF.

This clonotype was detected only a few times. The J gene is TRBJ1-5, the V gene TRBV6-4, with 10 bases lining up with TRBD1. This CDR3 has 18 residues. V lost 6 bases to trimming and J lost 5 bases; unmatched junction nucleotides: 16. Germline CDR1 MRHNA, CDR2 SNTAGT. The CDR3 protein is CASRRDRGPQRDDQPQHF. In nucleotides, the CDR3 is TGTGCCAGCAGAAGAGACAGGGGGCCTCAGAGAGACGATCAGCCCCAGCATTTT.

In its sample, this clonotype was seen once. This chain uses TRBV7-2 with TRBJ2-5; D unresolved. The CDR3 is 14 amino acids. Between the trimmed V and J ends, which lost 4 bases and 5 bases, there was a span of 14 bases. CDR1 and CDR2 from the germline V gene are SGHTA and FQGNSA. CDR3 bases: TGTGCCAGCAGCTCAAAGGTGGGGTGGGAGACCCAGTACTTC. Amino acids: CASSSKVGWETQYF.

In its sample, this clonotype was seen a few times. CDR3 DNA sequence: TGTGCCAGCAGTTGGGAGGGGACGGATACGCAGTATTTT. Translating it yields CASSWEGTDTQYF. V is TRBV12-3 or TRBV12-4 and J is TRBJ2-3, with 7 positions matching TRBD2. Trimming at V came to 4 bases and at J to 6 bases, leaving 4 bases not matched to a gene. This CDR3 is 13 amino acids long.

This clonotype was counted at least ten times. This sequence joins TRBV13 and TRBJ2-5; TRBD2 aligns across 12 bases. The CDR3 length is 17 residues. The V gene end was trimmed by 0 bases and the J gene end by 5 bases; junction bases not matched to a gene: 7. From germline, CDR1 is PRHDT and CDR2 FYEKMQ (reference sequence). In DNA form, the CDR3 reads TGTGCCAGCAGCTTAGGCCTAGCGGGAGGGCCTGCGGAGACCCAGTACTTC. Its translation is CASSLGLAGGPAETQYF.

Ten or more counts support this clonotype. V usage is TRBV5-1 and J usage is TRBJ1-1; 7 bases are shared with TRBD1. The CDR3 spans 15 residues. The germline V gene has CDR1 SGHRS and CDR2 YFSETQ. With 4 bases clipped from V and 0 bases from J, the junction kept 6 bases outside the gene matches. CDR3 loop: CASSREQGLNTEAFF. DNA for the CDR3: TGCGCCAGCAGCCGGGAACAGGGGCTGAACACTGAAGCTTTCTTT.